A selection of T cell receptor beta chains follows, all from one sample in a study of blood T cell repertoires in COVID-19. Sequenced by immunoSEQ multiplex PCR; TCRdb stores in-frame clones only, minus some. The table lists about 100,000 clones, under 90% of them singletons. Specimen: peripheral blood. The receptors stem from a human donor in a cohort sampled during active COVID-19. Both conserved end residues are part of each CDR3. D genes are given only for firm matches. Expanded clones are given a class, and other clones once, few, many or no size at all.

d_gene | j_gene | len | abundance | v_gene | CDR3aa | CDR3nt
NA | TRBJ2-3 | 14 | NA | TRBV3-1/TRBV3-2 | CASSRRGGGDTQYF | TGTGCCAGCAGCCGCCGAGGGGGGGGAGATACGCAGTATTTT
NA | TRBJ2-3 | 18 | NA | TRBV10-2 | CASSESFGRGRSTDTQYF | TGCGCCAGCAGTGAGTCGTTCGGGCGGGGGCGGAGCACAGATACGCAGTATTTT
TRBD1 | TRBJ1-2 | 17 | once | TRBV3-1/TRBV3-2 | CASSQRDRTGGHYGYTF | TGTGCCAGCAGCCAACGGGACAGAACCGGGGGCCACTATGGCTACACCTTC
TRBD1 | TRBJ2-7 | 16 | NA | TRBV24-1 | CATSDLRRQGHYEQYF | TGTGCCACCAGTGATTTGCGACGACAGGGCCACTACGAGCAGTACTTC
TRBD1 | TRBJ2-5 | 16 | NA | TRBV6-5 | CASSYGLSGGQETQYF | TGTGCCAGCAGTTACGGCCTCTCAGGGGGCCAAGAGACCCAGTACTTC
TRBD2 | TRBJ2-2 | 17 | NA | TRBV18 | CASSQSLAGDHTGELFF | TGTGCCAGCTCACAGTCCCTAGCGGGGGACCACACCGGGGAGCTGTTTTTT
NA | TRBJ2-1 | 14 | NA | TRBV5-1 | CASSVQDSYNEQFF | TGCGCCAGCAGCGTTCAGGATTCCTACAATGAGCAGTTCTTC
NA | TRBJ2-7 | 15 | NA | TRBV5-1 | CASSLRDRKGGEQYF | TGCGCCAGCAGCTTGCGGGATCGGAAGGGTGGTGAGCAGTACTTC
NA | TRBJ1-2 | 16 | NA | TRBV5-1 | CASTDTPSRGQWGYTF | TGCGCCAGCACCGACACCCCCTCGCGGGGGCAGTGGGGCTACACCTTC
NA | TRBJ2-7 | 13 | NA | TRBV7-9 | CASSLGPGYEQYF | TGTGCCAGCAGCTTAGGTCCAGGGTACGAGCAGTACTTC
NA | TRBJ1-2 | 14 | NA | TRBV25-1 | CASSDLTRSYGYTF | TGTGCCAGCAGTGATCTAACCCGCTCTTATGGCTACACCTTC
TRBD1 | TRBJ2-7 | 12 | NA | TRBV7-9 | CASSVTGVEQYF | TGTGCCAGCAGCGTCACAGGGGTCGAGCAGTACTTC
NA | TRBJ2-1 | 16 | NA | TRBV18 | CASSRLTGGEYNEQFF | TGTGCCAGCTCACGCCTCACAGGGGGGGAATACAATGAGCAGTTCTTC
NA | TRBJ2-1 | 13 | NA | TRBV11-3 | CASSSREYNEQFF | TGTGCCAGCAGCAGCCGGGAGTACAATGAGCAGTTCTTC
NA | TRBJ2-2 | 14 | NA | TRBV4-3 | CASSQGHQTGELFF | TGCGCCAGCAGCCAAGGGCACCAGACCGGGGAGCTGTTTTTT
NA | TRBJ1-5 | 14 | NA | TRBV2 | CASSPHGSNQPQHF | TGTGCCAGCAGCCCCCACGGTAGCAATCAGCCCCAGCATTTT
NA | TRBJ2-1 | 14 | once | TRBV27 | CASSTGIRGNEQFF | TGTGCCAGCAGTACCGGGATCAGAGGCAATGAGCAGTTCTTC
NA | TRBJ2-1 | 15 | NA | TRBV5-1 | CASSITGTLLYEQFF | TGCGCCAGCAGCATCACCGGGACTTTATTATATGAGCAGTTCTTC
NA | TRBJ1-2 | 12 | NA | TRBV12-3/TRBV12-4 | CASSNTGYGYTF | TGTGCCAGCAGTAACACAGGTTATGGCTACACCTTC
TRBD1 | TRBJ1-2 | 16 | NA | TRBV19 | CASRSRDRGLGYGYTF | TGTGCCAGTAGGAGTCGGGACAGGGGGCTTGGCTATGGCTACACCTTC
NA | TRBJ1-1 | 14 | NA | TRBV2 | CASSEALRGGKAFF | TGTGCCAGCAGTGAAGCGCTTCGGGGGGGCAAAGCTTTCTTT
TRBD2 | TRBJ2-7 | 15 | NA | TRBV3-1/TRBV3-2 | CASSQTSGGAHEQYF | TGTGCCAGCAGTCAAACTAGCGGGGGGGCTCACGAGCAGTACTTC
NA | TRBJ1-3 | 14 | NA | TRBV3-1/TRBV3-2 | CASSLQGSGNTIYF | TGTGCCAGCAGCCTACAGGGATCCGGAAACACCATATATTTT
NA | TRBJ1-1 | 11 | NA | TRBV12-3/TRBV12-4 | CASSREIEAFF | TGTGCCAGCAGTCGCGAGATTGAAGCTTTCTTT
NA | TRBJ2-5 | 14 | NA | TRBV10-1 | CASSEAGLQETQYF | TGCGCCAGCAGTGAGGCGGGACTTCAAGAGACCCAGTACTTC
NA | TRBJ2-1 | 16 | NA | TRBV24-1 | CATSDSTVSSYNEQFF | TGTGCCACCAGTGATTCGACAGTGAGCTCCTACAATGAGCAGTTCTTC
TRBD2 | TRBJ2-1 | 17 | NA | TRBV5-1 | CASSSHGTSGTYNEQFF | TGCGCCAGCAGCTCCCATGGGACTAGCGGAACCTACAATGAGCAGTTCTTC
TRBD2 | TRBJ2-2 | 15 | NA | TRBV5-6 | CASSFQRGNTGELFF | TGTGCCAGCAGCTTCCAGCGGGGAAACACCGGGGAGCTGTTTTTT
TRBD1 | TRBJ2-3 | 18 | NA | TRBV5-1 | CASSLNAQTGGFTDTQYF | TGCGCCAGCAGCTTGAACGCCCAGACAGGGGGCTTTACAGATACGCAGTATTTT
TRBD1 | TRBJ2-3 | 15 | NA | TRBV5-4 | CASSLPGGATDTQYF | TGTGCCAGCAGCTTGCCAGGGGGAGCCACAGATACGCAGTATTTT
TRBD2 | TRBJ2-7 | 18 | once | TRBV7-2 | CASSSPLAGALSSYEQYF | TGTGCCAGCAGCTCCCCCTTAGCGGGAGCCCTAAGCTCCTACGAGCAGTACTTC
NA | TRBJ1-2 | 15 | NA | TRBV7-2 | CASSLSTQGRMGYTF | TGTGCCAGCAGCTTAAGTACGCAGGGTCGGATGGGCTACACCTTC
TRBD1 | TRBJ2-2 | 14 | NA | TRBV5-1 | CASSIRQGTGELFF | TGCGCCAGCAGCATACGACAGGGGACCGGGGAGCTGTTTTTT
TRBD2 | TRBJ2-1 | 14 | NA | TRBV18 | CASSPPGTSNEQFF | TGTGCCAGCTCACCACCCGGGACTAGTAATGAGCAGTTCTTC
TRBD1 | TRBJ2-6 | 16 | NA | TRBV2 | CASSRDRGSGANVLTF | TGTGCCAGCAGCCGGGACAGGGGCTCTGGGGCCAACGTCCTGACTTTC
NA | TRBJ2-2 | 15 | NA | TRBV27 | CASSWWGPNTGELFF | TGTGCCAGCAGTTGGTGGGGGCCGAACACCGGGGAGCTGTTTTTT
TRBD2 | TRBJ2-1 | 16 | NA | TRBV19 | CASSIAAGGAGNEQFF | TGTGCCAGTAGTATAGCGGCCGGGGGGGCCGGAAATGAGCAGTTCTTC
TRBD2 | TRBJ2-1 | 14 | NA | TRBV5-1 | CASSQGGLGNEQFF | TGCGCCAGCAGCCAGGGAGGGCTGGGCAATGAGCAGTTCTTC
TRBD1 | TRBJ1-2 | 15 | once | TRBV27 | CASSLRRDRDYGYTF | TGTGCCAGCAGCCTCCGAAGGGACAGGGACTATGGCTACACCTTC
TRBD2 | TRBJ2-5 | 14 | NA | TRBV7-2 | CASIIGRAQETQYF | TGTGCCAGCATCATAGGGAGGGCCCAAGAGACCCAGTACTTC
NA | TRBJ2-7 | 13 | NA | TRBV2 | CASSVGATYEQYF | TGTGCCAGCAGTGTTGGGGCTACCTACGAGCAGTACTTC
NA | TRBJ1-2 | 12 | NA | TRBV7-2 | CASSLQPGVYTF | TGTGCCAGCAGCTTGCAACCAGGGGTCTACACCTTC
NA | TRBJ1-1 | 15 | NA | TRBV6-2/TRBV6-3 | CASSYSVQQNTEAFF | TGTGCCAGCAGTTACTCTGTGCAACAGAACACTGAAGCTTTCTTT
NA | TRBJ2-3 | 14 | NA | TRBV7-9 | CASSLASGSDTQYF | TGTGCCAGCAGCTTAGCTTCCGGGTCCGATACGCAGTATTTT
NA | TRBJ2-2 | 15 | few | TRBV6-5 | CASALGQGNTGELFF | TGTGCCAGCGCCCTGGGCCAGGGGAACACCGGGGAGCTGTTTTTT
NA | TRBJ1-4 | 15 | NA | TRBV2 | CASRDNRGLNEKLFF | TGTGCCAGCAGGGATAACCGAGGCCTTAATGAAAAACTGTTTTTT
TRBD2 | TRBJ2-3 | 16 | few | TRBV10-1 | CASSEILAGDTDTQYF | TGCGCCAGCAGTGAGATCCTAGCGGGGGACACAGATACGCAGTATTTT
NA | TRBJ2-7 | 14 | NA | TRBV10-1 | CASMRDRDSYEQYF | TGCGCCAGCATGCGGGACCGCGACTCCTACGAGCAGTACTTC
TRBD1 | TRBJ2-5 | 13 | NA | TRBV11-2 | CASSYRGTETQYF | TGTGCCAGCAGCTACAGGGGTACGGAGACCCAGTACTTC
NA | TRBJ1-1 | 18 | NA | TRBV21-1 | CASSRGEGMVGPNTEAFF | TGTGCCAGCAGCCGGGGGGAAGGGATGGTAGGACCGAACACTGAAGCTTTCTTT
NA | TRBJ1-1 | 11 | NA | TRBV18 | CASSREGEAFF | TGTGCCAGCTCCCGGGAGGGGGAAGCTTTCTTT